The 5 T cell receptor beta chains reported below all come from one sample, sequenced in a study of CD8 T cells in Susac syndrome. Reverse transcription of roughly 0.5 to 1 ug RNA was carried out with random hexamers. A single record per CDR3 protein comes from TCRdb applying MiXCR to the immunoSEQ multiplex PCR reads. This table has around 300,000 distinct CDR3 sequences, roughly 85% appearing once. Specimen: CD8+ T cells from PBMCs. These receptors all stem from a human donor with multiple sclerosis.

The chain is built from TRBV4-3 and TRBJ2-2, with D possibly matching TRBD1 (5 bases). Deletions cut 1 base from V and 7 bases from J, with 25 bases between. The germline V gene has CDR1 LGHNA and CDR2 YSLEER. CDR3 length: 19 amino acids. The CDR3 DNA sequence: TGCGCCAGCAGCCAAGCGCGACTCCCCTTGGGGCTTCGAGGCGGGGAGCTGTTTTTT. Amino acid sequence: CASSQARLPLGLRGGELFF.

CDR3 amino acids: CASSFSGVQETQYF. DNA of the CDR3: TGTGCCAGCAGCTTTTCGGGGGTCCAAGAGACCCAGTACTTC. The rearrangement links TRBV7-9 to TRBJ2-5, with D perhaps matching TRBD2 (6 bases). Trimming stripped 3 bases from V and 1 base from J, with 9 bases between. The germline V gene encodes CDR1 SEHNR and CDR2 FQNEAQ (reference sequence). The CDR3 has 14 amino acids. The full variable domain, with the rest looked up from reference TRBV7-9 and TRBJ2-5, is DTGVSQNPRHKITKRGQNVTFRCDPISEHNRLYWYRQTLGQGPEFLTYFQNEAQLEKSRLLSDRFSAERPKGSFSTLEIQRTEQGDSAMYLCASSFSGVQETQYFGPGTRLLVL.

The chain couples TRBV7-8 to TRBJ2-2, with 7 bases fitting TRBD2. Germline V lookup: CDR1 SGHVS, CDR2 FQNEAQ. V dropped 7 bases and J dropped 2; count of bases not matched to a gene: 4. This CDR3 is built from 14 residues. The CDR3 loop reads CASKAGANTGELFF. The CDR3 nucleotides read TGTGCCAGCAAGGCGGGAGCAAACACCGGGGAGCTGTTTTTT.

V usage is TRBV20-1 and J usage is TRBJ2-7; D unclear. The germline V gene encodes CDR1 DFQATT and CDR2 SNEGSKA (reference sequence). The V gene lost 1 base and the J gene lost 7 bases, with 11 bases spanning the gap. This CDR3 has 12 residues. CDR3 sequence (DNA): TGCAGTGCTAGAGGTGCCGGGTGGGAGCAGTACTTC. Translated, it gives CSARGAGWEQYF.

This clonotype was recorded only once. V and J are TRBV30 and TRBJ1-5; D call uncertain. Trimming removed 0 bases at V and 0 bases at J, with 9 bases between. Germline lookup yields CDR1 GTSNPN and CDR2 SVGIG (reference sequence). The CDR3 covers 15 residues. The CDR3 coding sequence is TGTGCCTGGAGTGTAGCGACGATTAGCAATCAGCCCCAGCATTTT. This translates into CAWSVATISNQPQHF.